This T cell receptor (beta chain) came from a study of blood T cell repertoires in COVID-19. Whole-study context: In each case, the material was cDNA or gDNA derived from T cells, B-cell-depleted T cells, or PBMCs.

Trimming at V came to 10 bases and at J to 0 bases, leaving 3 bases not matched to a gene. The V gene's germline CDR1 is ENHRY and CDR2 SYGVKD. The CDR3 loop spans 14 amino acids. In the authors' workflow: Amplifying reference gene primers gave estimates of nucleated cell counts. This table comes from immunoSEQ multiplex PCR, and its TCRdb copy is limited to in-frame clones, with some not included. V, J and clone size reflect that table, while D and trimming were determined from the DNA. The profile covers some 230,000 clones, with roughly 84% appearing a single time and around 5.5% taken by the ten largest. This clone was recorded once.

The specimen was peripheral blood. The rearrangement uses TRBV10-3 and TRBJ1-5; 10 nucleotides line up with TRBD1. This clonotype originated in a woman in her sixties who had recovered from COVID-19. The CDR3 nucleotides are TGTGCCACTGACAGGGGGCCTAGCAATCAGCCCCAGCATTTT. This translates into CATDRGPSNQPQHF.